This is a list of T cell receptor beta chains from one sample in a study of control samples from healthy donors and cancer patients. TCRdb's table, derived via immunoSEQ multiplex PCR, lists solely in-frame clones and lacks some. The sample carries fewer than 120,000 clones, around nine tenths recorded once. The sequencing input was PBMCs. The receptors were gathered from a woman aged 55-70 years with lung cancer. Each CDR3 is given with its conserved first and last residue. The order of the fields is D gene, clone size, J gene, V gene, CDR3 DNA, CDR3 protein. D genes are given only for firm matches. Rows may omit the clone size; those that give it use once, few, many or a size class.

- - TRBJ2-1 TRBV11-3 TGTGCCAGCAGCTCGGGCCTAGCTTACAATGAGCAGTTCTTC CASSSGLAYNEQFF
- - TRBJ1-2 TRBV19 TGTGCCAGTGGACAGAAGGACTCTGGCTACACCTTC CASGQKDSGYTF
- - TRBJ2-3 TRBV5-1 TGCGCCAGCAGCTTAGCGGAGGCGGGCCAAGATACGCAGTATTTT CASSLAEAGQDTQYF
TRBD2 - TRBJ2-5 TRBV9 TGTGCCAGCAGCCCCGGACTAGCGGGAGGGGAGACCCAGTACTTC CASSPGLAGGETQYF
- - TRBJ2-2 TRBV30 TGTGCCTGGGACAACGCGAGGACCACCAAGAACACCGGGGAGCTGTTTTTT CAWDNARTTKNTGELFF
- - TRBJ1-2 TRBV6-5 TGTGCCAGCAGTCACCAGGGTGCTGGCTACACCTTC CASSHQGAGYTF
TRBD1 once TRBJ2-4 TRBV6-1 TGTGCCAGCAGTGAACGGTCAGGGGGACCCGGGGCCGCTCCAAACATTCAGTACTTC CASSERSGGPGAAPNIQYF
- once TRBJ2-1 TRBV5-6 TGTGCCAGCAGCTTGGACGTGGGAGGTGACTACAATGAGCAGTTCTTC CASSLDVGGDYNEQFF
- - TRBJ2-7 TRBV18 TGTGCCAGCTCCCCGGATTACGAGCAGTACTTC CASSPDYEQYF
- - TRBJ1-1 TRBV5-4 TGTGCCAGCAGCTTGGGCCTTCAGGGGCAGGGTGAAGCTTTCTTT CASSLGLQGQGEAFF
- - TRBJ1-2 TRBV4-1 TGCGCCAGCAGCCAAGAGTTCAACAGGGACTATGGCTACACCTTC CASSQEFNRDYGYTF
TRBD2 - TRBJ2-2 TRBV6-4 TGTGCCAGCAGTAGACTAGCGGGGAACACCGGGGAGCTGTTTTTT CASSRLAGNTGELFF
TRBD2 - TRBJ2-5 TRBV3-1/TRBV3-2 TGTGCCAGCAGCCAAGGGAGTAGCGGGGTTTCGGAGACCCAGTACTTC CASSQGSSGVSETQYF
- - TRBJ2-2 TRBV19 TGTGCCAGTAGTAACGGAGGTCGTCCAGGTACGAACACCGGGGAGCTGTTTTTT CASSNGGRPGTNTGELFF